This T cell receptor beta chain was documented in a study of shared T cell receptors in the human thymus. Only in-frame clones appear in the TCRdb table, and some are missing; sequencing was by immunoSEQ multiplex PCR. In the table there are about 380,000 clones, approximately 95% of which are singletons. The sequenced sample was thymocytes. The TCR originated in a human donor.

DNA for the CDR3: TGTGCCAGCAGCTACGTCGACAGGGAGAGAGCTAACTATGGCTACACCTTC. Residues: CASSYVDRERANYGYTF. The rearrangement uses TRBV13 and TRBJ1-2; TRBD1 matches 7 bases. The CDR3 runs 17 residues. V shed 4 bases, J shed 0 bases, and the junction held 11 bases outside the gene matches. Germline CDR1 reads PRHDT; CDR2 reads FYEKMQ (reference sequence).